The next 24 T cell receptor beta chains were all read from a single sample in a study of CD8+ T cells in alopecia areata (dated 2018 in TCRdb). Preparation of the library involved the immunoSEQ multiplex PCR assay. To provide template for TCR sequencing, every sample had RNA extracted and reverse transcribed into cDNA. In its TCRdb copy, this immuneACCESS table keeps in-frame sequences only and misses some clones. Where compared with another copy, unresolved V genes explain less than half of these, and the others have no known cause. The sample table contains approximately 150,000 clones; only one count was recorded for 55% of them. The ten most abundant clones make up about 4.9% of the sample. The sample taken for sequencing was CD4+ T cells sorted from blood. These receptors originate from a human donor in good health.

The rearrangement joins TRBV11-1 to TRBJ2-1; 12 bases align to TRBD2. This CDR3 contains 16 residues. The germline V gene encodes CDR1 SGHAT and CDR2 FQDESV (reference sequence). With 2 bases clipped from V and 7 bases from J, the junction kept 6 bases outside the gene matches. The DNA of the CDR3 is TGTGCCAGCAGCTTAAGACTAGCGGGAGTAGTGAATGAGCAGTTCTTC. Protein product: CASSLRLAGVVNEQFF.

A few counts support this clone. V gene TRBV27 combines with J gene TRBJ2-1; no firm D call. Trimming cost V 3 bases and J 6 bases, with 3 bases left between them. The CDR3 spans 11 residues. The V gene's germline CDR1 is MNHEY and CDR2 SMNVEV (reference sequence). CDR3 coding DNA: TGTGCCAGCAGTTTCCGCAATGAGCAGTTCTTC. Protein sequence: CASSFRNEQFF.

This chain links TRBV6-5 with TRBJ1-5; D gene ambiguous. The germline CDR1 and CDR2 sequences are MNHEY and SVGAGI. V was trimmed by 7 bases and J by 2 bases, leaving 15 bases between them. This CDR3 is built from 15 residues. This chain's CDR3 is CASNRGGLGNQPQHF. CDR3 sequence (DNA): TGTGCCAGCAATCGGGGTGGTTTGGGCAATCAGCCCCAGCATTTT.

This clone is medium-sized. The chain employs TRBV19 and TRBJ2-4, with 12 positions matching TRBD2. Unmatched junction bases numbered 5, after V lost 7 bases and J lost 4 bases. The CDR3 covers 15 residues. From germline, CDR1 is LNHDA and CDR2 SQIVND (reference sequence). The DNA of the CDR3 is TGTGCCAGTACCAAAGGGACTAGCGGGAAAAACATTCAGTACTTC. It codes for CASTKGTSGKNIQYF.

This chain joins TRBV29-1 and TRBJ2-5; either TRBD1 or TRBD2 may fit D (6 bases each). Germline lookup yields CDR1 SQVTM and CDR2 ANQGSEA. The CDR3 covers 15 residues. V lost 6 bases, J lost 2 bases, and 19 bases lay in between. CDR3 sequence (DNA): TGCAGCGTCCCGGGGGCTGGGACACTACAAGAGACCCAGTACTTC. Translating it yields CSVPGAGTLQETQYF. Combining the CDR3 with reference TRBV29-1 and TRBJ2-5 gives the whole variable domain SAVISQKPSRDICQRGTSLTIQCQVDSQVTMMFWYRQQPGQSLTLIATANQGSEATYESGFVIDKFPISRPNLTFSTLTVSNMSPEDSSIYLCSVPGAGTLQETQYFGPGTRLLVL.

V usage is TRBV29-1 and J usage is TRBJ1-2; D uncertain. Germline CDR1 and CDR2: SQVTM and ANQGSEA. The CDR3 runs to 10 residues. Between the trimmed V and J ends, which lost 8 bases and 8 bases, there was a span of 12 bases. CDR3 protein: CSIWSGGYTF. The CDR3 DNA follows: TGCAGCATCTGGAGCGGCGGCTACACCTTC.

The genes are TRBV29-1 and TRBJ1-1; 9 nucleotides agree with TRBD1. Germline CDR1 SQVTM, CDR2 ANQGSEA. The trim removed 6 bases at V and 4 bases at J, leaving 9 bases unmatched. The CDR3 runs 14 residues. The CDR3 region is CSVPGGQGSTEAFF. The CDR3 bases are TGCAGCGTCCCGGGGGGACAGGGTTCCACTGAAGCTTTCTTT.

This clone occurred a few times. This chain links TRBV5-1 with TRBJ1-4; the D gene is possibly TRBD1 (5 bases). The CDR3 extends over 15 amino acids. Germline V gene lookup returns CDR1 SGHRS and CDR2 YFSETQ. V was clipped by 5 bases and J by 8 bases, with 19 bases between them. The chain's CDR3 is CASSSASRRGEKLFF. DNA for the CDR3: TGCGCCAGCAGTTCCGCCTCACGTCGGGGGGAAAAACTGTTTTTT.

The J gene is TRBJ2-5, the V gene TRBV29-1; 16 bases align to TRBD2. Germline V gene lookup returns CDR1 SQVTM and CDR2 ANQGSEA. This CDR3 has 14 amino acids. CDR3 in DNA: TGCAGTGTTCGGGGACTAGCGGGAGGGGAGACCCAGTACTTC. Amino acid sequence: CSVRGLAGGETQYF.

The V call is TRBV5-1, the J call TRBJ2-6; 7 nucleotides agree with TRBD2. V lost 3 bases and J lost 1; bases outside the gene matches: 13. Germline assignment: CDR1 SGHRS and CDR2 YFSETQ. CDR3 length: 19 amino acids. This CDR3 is CASSWSREALWSGANVLTF. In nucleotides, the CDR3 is TGCGCCAGCAGCTGGAGTCGGGAGGCCCTCTGGTCTGGGGCCAACGTCCTGACTTTC.

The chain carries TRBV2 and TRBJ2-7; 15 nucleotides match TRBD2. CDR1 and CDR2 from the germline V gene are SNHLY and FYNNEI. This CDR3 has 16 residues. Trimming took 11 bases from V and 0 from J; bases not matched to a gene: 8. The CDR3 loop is CAGKGLAGGLSYEQYF. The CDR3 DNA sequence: TGTGCCGGTAAGGGACTAGCGGGAGGACTCTCCTACGAGCAGTACTTC.

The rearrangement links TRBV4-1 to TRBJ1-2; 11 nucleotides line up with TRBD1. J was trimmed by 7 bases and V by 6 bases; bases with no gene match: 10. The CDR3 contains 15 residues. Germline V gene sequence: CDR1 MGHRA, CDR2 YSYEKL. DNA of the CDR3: TGCGCCAGCAGACAACCGGGACAGGGGGACGGTGGCTACACCTTC. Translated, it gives CASRQPGQGDGGYTF.

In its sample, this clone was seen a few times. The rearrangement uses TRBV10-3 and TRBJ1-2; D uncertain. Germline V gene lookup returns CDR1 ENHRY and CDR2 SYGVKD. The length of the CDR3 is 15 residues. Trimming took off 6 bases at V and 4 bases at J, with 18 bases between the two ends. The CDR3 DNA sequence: TGTGCCATCAGCCAAGGGTCCGGCTTTGGCTATGGCTACACCTTC. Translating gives CAISQGSGFGYGYTF.

CDR3 sequence reads: CSAPTGPGTDTQYF. Here the CDR3 DNA reads TGCAGCGCTCCTACAGGGCCTGGAACAGATACGCAGTATTTT. V and J are TRBV29-1 and TRBJ2-3, with a tentative D call TRBD1 (6 bases). The CDR3 runs 14 residues. The V gene lost 7 bases and the J gene lost 3 bases, with 17 bases spanning the gap. Germline assignment: CDR1 SQVTM and CDR2 ANQGSEA.

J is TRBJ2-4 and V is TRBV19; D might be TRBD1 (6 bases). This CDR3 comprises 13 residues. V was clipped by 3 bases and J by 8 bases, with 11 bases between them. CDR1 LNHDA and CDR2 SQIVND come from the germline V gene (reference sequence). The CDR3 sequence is CASSMAKGDIQYF. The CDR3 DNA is TGTGCCAGTAGTATGGCAAAGGGGGACATTCAGTACTTC.

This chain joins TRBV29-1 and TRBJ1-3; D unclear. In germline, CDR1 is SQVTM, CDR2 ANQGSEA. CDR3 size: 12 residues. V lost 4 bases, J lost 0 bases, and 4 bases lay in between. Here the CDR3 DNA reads TGCAGCGTTGGAGGCTCTGGAAACACCATATATTTT. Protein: CSVGGSGNTIYF. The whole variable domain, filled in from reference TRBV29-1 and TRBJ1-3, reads SAVISQKPSRDICQRGTSLTIQCQVDSQVTMMFWYRQQPGQSLTLIATANQGSEATYESGFVIDKFPISRPNLTFSTLTVSNMSPEDSSIYLCSVGGSGNTIYFGEGSWLTVV.

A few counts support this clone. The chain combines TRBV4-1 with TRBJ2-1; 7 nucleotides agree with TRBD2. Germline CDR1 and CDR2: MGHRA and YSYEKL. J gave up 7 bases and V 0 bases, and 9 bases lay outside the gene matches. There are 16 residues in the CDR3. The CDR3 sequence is CASSQERGGAVNEQFF. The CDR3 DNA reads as TGCGCCAGCAGCCAAGAGAGGGGAGGGGCGGTGAATGAGCAGTTCTTC.

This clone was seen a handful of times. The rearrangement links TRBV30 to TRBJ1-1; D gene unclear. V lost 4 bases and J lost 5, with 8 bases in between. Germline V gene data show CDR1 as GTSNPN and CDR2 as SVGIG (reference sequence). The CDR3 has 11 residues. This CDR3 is CAWTRETEAFF. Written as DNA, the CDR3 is TGTGCCTGGACGCGGGAGACTGAAGCTTTCTTT. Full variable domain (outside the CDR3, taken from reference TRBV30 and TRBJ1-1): SQTIHQWPATLVQPVGSPLSLECTVEGTSNPNLYWYRQAAGRGLQLLFYSVGIGQISSEVPQNLSASRPQDRQFILSSKKLLLSDSGFYLCAWTRETEAFFGQGTRLTVV.

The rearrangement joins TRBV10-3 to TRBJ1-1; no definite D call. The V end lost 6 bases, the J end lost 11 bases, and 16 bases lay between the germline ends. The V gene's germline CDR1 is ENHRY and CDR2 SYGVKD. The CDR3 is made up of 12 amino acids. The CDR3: CAIREPQTDAFF. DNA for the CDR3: TGTGCCATCAGGGAACCTCAAACCGACGCTTTCTTT.

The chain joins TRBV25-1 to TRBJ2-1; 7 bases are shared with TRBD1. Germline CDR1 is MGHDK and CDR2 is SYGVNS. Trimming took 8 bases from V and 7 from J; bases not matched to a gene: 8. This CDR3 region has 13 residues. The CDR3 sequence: CASGPAGGNEQFF. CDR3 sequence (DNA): TGTGCCAGCGGACCGGCAGGGGGAAATGAGCAGTTCTTC.

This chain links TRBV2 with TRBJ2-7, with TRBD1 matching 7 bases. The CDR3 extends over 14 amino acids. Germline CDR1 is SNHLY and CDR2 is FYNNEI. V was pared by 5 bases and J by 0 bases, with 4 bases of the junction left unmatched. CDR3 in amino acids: CASSSRTGSYEQYF. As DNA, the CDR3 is TGTGCCAGCAGTTCCAGGACAGGCTCCTACGAGCAGTACTTC.

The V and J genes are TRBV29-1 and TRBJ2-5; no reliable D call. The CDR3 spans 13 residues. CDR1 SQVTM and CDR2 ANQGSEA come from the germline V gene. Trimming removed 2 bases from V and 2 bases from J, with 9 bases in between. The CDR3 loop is CSVENAGQETQYF. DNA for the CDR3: TGCAGCGTTGAAAACGCCGGACAAGAGACCCAGTACTTC. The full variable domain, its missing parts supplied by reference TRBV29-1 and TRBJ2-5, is SAVISQKPSRDICQRGTSLTIQCQVDSQVTMMFWYRQQPGQSLTLIATANQGSEATYESGFVIDKFPISRPNLTFSTLTVSNMSPEDSSIYLCSVENAGQETQYFGPGTRLLVL.

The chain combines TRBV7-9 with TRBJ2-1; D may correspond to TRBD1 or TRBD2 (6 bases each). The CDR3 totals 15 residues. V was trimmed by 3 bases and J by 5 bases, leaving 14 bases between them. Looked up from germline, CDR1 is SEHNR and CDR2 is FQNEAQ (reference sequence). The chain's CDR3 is CASSLGASANNEQFF. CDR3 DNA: TGTGCCAGCAGCTTGGGGGCTAGCGCGAACAATGAGCAGTTCTTC.

CDR3 sequence reads: CSVASIYNEQFF. For the CDR3, the DNA is TGCAGCGTTGCTTCAATTTACAATGAGCAGTTCTTC. The chain joins TRBV29-1 to TRBJ2-1; D remains unclear. This CDR3 region has 12 residues. Germline V gives CDR1 SQVTM, CDR2 ANQGSEA. V was trimmed by 4 bases and J by 4 bases, leaving 8 bases between them.